The TCR beta chain under discussion was sequenced for a study of sequential checkpoint blockade in melanoma. Generated by immunoSEQ multiplex PCR, the TCRdb table keeps only in-frame clones and is missing some. The sample lists some 22,000 clones; about 27% were seen once. Trimming stripped 6 bases from V and 4 bases from J, with 15 bases between. CDR3 length: 14 amino acids. Germline loops: CDR1 MDHEN, CDR2 SYDVKM. Treatment: randomized to nivolumab then ipilimumab (arm A) or the reverse (arm B). This clone occurred a few times. This chain connects TRBV28 to TRBJ1-2; a weak D match, TRBD1 (5 bases). The clonotype comes from a human donor with melanoma. The sample in question was tumor tissue (inferred from file names), obtained from a patient given nivolumab and ipilimumab in sequence. The CDR3 region is CASRGDSGPYGYTF. The CDR3 nucleotides read TGTGCCAGCAGGGGGGACTCCGGCCCCTATGGCTACACCTTC.